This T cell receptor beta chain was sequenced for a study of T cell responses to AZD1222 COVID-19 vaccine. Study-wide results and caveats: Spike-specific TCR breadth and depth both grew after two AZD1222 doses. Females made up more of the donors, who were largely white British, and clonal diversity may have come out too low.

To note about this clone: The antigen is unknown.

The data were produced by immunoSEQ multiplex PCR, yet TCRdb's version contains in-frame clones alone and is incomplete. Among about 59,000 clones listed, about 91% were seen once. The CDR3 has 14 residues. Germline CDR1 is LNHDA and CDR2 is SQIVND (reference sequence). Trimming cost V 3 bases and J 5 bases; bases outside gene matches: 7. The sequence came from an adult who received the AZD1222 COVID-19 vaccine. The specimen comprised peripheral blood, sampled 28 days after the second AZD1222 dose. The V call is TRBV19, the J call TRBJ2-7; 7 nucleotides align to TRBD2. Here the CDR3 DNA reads TGTGCCAGTAGTATCGGCGGGAGTGTAAACGAGCAGTACTTC. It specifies CASSIGGSVNEQYF.